This T cell receptor beta chain derives from a study of early T cells in non-severe SARS-CoV-2 infection (dated by TCRdb to the early 2020s). Background on the whole study: TCR sequencing used bulk RNA from unsorted whole blood, so alpha and beta chains could not be paired. General conclusions and limits of the study: VDJdb matching was skewed toward anti-spike CD8 responses and likely underestimated virus-specific expansions by missing private and CD4 specificities.

This clonotype occurred many times. What antigen it recognizes has not been identified. No base-level quality is on record; no much larger clone is a single base apart. A case-control design nested within a healthcare worker cohort in London, UK, was used, with weekly nasopharyngeal swab PCR tests and blood sampling performed. Healthcare workers were recruited between 23 and 31 March 2020, during the week of the UK lockdown, and were followed weekly for up to about 16 weeks. The method behind the library was 5' RACE. Sequencing relied on a NextSeq 500. The TCR library protocol attached unique molecular identifiers to individual cDNA molecules to correct for sequencing error and PCR bias. Sequencing covered both TCR alpha and beta chains, and within each sample the abundances of alpha and beta sequences were tightly co-correlated. Processing in the source paper ran as follows. V gene, J gene and CDR3 annotation of TCR sequences was performed with Decombinator V4. Expanded TCRs were defined as changing significantly between any two time points under a Poisson model with p below 0.0001. Abundances of TCRs were expressed as counts per million after normalisation to the total number of TCRs sequenced in each sample. TRAV1-2 paired with TRAJ12, TRAJ20 or TRAJ33 defined MAIT TCRs, while TRAV10 paired with TRAJ18 defined iNKT TCRs. VDJdb, accessed 1 November 2021, was searched for CMV, EBV and SARS-CoV-2 annotated TCRs, excluding TCRs annotated for multiple antigens. TCRdb applied fastp at Q25 and MiXCR to the public reads, then kept only in-frame beta chains. Entries that share a CDR3 protein sequence are merged under the most common genes and DNA. Clone size and V and J calls follow TCRdb, not the original study. For this sample there are some 87,000 distinct CDR3 sequences; about 13% appear just once. The leading ten clones occupy approximately 1.1% of the sample.

The CDR3 measures 16 amino acids from cysteine to phenylalanine. Of all the DNA, just the CDR3 is kept, 48 bases in frame from base 1. The germline V gene supplies CDR1 SGHTA and CDR2 FQGNSA. Relative to germline, V is 0 bases shorter and J is 5 bases shorter, with 17 bases between their ends. The clonotype comes from an adult who was a healthcare worker with PCR-confirmed SARS-CoV-2 infection or an uninfected control (not recorded which). Here the chain combines TRBV7-2 and TRBJ2-7, with the D gene uncertain. Sequenced sample: whole blood. For the CDR3, the sequence is CASSLAIVGWANEQYF. The sequenced DNA is TGTGCCAGCAGCTTAGCGATAGTGGGGTGGGCAAACGAGCAGTACTTC.